Following are 23 T cell receptor beta chains from one sample sequenced in a study of blood T cell repertoires in COVID-19. The assay was immunoSEQ multiplex PCR, and TCRdb's table has in-frame clones only and misses some. The data show some 110,000 clones, roughly 84% seen once. Specimen: peripheral blood. These receptors were taken from a man in his forties or fifties with acute or convalescent COVID-19.

The count of this clone is one. The V gene is TRBV4-2, the J gene TRBJ2-1, with TRBD2 matching 7 bases. CDR3 length: 16 residues. CDR1 is LGHNA, CDR2 YNFKEQ, per germline. The ends lost 4 bases at V and 4 bases at J; junction bases unmatched: 10. As DNA, the CDR3 is TGTGCCAGCAGCCCCAACCCCGGGACTACATACAATGAGCAGTTCTTC. It translates to CASSPNPGTTYNEQFF.

This clone was detected ten times or more. The V call is TRBV6-2 or TRBV6-3, the J call TRBJ2-1, with a weak D call TRBD2 (5 bases). Trimming pared 5 bases from V and 9 bases from J, leaving 11 bases between. The CDR3 runs 12 residues. Germline V gene data show CDR1 as MNHEY and CDR2 as SVGEGT. The CDR3 bases are TGTGCCAGCAGTCTGGTAGCGACTGAGCAGTTCTTC. Amino acids: CASSLVATEQFF.

The rearrangement uses TRBV3-1 (or the pseudogene TRBV3-2) and TRBJ2-3; D perhaps matches TRBD2 (5 bases). Deletions cut 0 bases from V and 6 bases from J, with 10 bases between. The CDR3 has 14 residues. Germline V gene sequence: CDR1 LGHDT, CDR2 YNNKEL (reference sequence). The DNA of the CDR3 is TGTGCCAGCAGCCAAGAGGCCGCTAGCGATACGCAGTATTTT. Its translation: CASSQEAASDTQYF.

This clone was seen once. As DNA, the CDR3 is TGTGCCAGTAGTATAAGAGGGACAGGGGGCGTCCGGAACTATGGCTACACCTTC. Protein: CASSIRGTGGVRNYGYTF. The chain is built from TRBV19 and TRBJ1-2; the match to TRBD1 covers 12 bases. The V and J ends lost 2 bases and 2 bases, in that order; junction bases with no gene match: 9. The CDR3 is made up of 18 amino acids. Germline V gives CDR1 LNHDA, CDR2 SQIVND (reference sequence).

CDR3 region: CASSIQGYEQYF. CDR3 nucleotides: TGCGCCAGCAGTATACAGGGCTACGAGCAGTACTTC. V gene TRBV5-1 combines with J gene TRBJ2-7, with D perhaps matching TRBD1 (6 bases). Trimming cost V 5 bases and J 3 bases, with 9 bases left between them. Germline CDR1 SGHRS, CDR2 YFSETQ. This CDR3 spans 12 amino acids.

This chain joins TRBV11-2 and TRBJ2-7, with D possibly being TRBD2 (5 bases). This CDR3 region has 14 residues. V was pared by 0 bases and J by 4 bases, with 10 bases between. Germline V lookup: CDR1 SGHAT, CDR2 FQNNGV. The CDR3 protein is CASSLDGEPYEQYF. The CDR3 DNA follows: TGTGCCAGCAGCTTAGATGGGGAGCCGTACGAGCAGTACTTC.

The J gene is TRBJ1-4, the V gene TRBV28; 8 bases agree with TRBD1. The ends lost 4 bases at V and 8 bases at J; junction bases unmatched: 9. This CDR3 has 15 amino acids. Germline V lookup: CDR1 MDHEN, CDR2 SYDVKM. CDR3 coding DNA: TGTGCCAGCAGTTCCCAATCACAGGGGGAAGAAAAACTGTTTTTT. Its protein is CASSSQSQGEEKLFF.

V is TRBV28 and J is TRBJ1-2, with D perhaps matching TRBD1 (5 bases). Germline loops: CDR1 MDHEN, CDR2 SYDVKM. The CDR3 is 12 residues long. Trimming removed 8 bases at V and 8 bases at J, with 15 bases between. CDR3 region: CASRRSGGGYTF. CDR3 in DNA: TGTGCCAGCCGCCGATCGGGGGGAGGCTACACCTTC.

DNA for the CDR3: TGCGCCAGCAGCTTGACAGGGGGCTCCTACAATGAGCAGTTCTTC. Translated: CASSLTGGSYNEQFF. The chain has TRBV5-1 and TRBJ2-1; TRBD1 aligns across 8 bases. This CDR3 comprises 15 residues. In germline, CDR1 is SGHRS, CDR2 YFSETQ. V lost 1 base to trimming and J lost 0 bases; unmatched junction nucleotides: 0.

This clone has a handful of counts. The chain employs TRBV28 and TRBJ2-7, with 9 bases aligning to TRBD2. The CDR3 is 14 residues long. The V and J ends lost 9 bases and 2 bases, in that order; junction bases with no gene match: 8. Germline assignment: CDR1 MDHEN and CDR2 SYDVKM. CDR3 sequence: CASQSGRPPYEQYF. The CDR3 region has the DNA TGTGCCAGTCAGAGCGGGAGGCCCCCCTACGAGCAGTACTTC.

The V and J genes are TRBV7-2 and TRBJ2-3; TRBD2 is a possible D gene (6 bases). The V end was cut by 1 base, the J end by 2 bases, with 7 bases between. Germline lookup yields CDR1 SGHTA and CDR2 FQGNSA. The CDR3 spans 14 residues. CDR3 nucleotide sequence: TGTGCCAGCAGCTTAGGGGGGGACACAGATACGCAGTATTTT. Amino acid sequence: CASSLGGDTDTQYF.

The genes are TRBV29-1 and TRBJ2-1; D unclear. V was pared by 4 bases and J by 0 bases, with 19 bases between. Per germline, CDR1 SQVTM and CDR2 ANQGSEA. The CDR3 is 17 amino acids. The CDR3 sequence: CSVVYLVTLGSYNEQFF. The DNA for the CDR3 is TGCAGCGTTGTATATCTAGTTACCCTAGGCTCCTACAATGAGCAGTTCTTC.

The chain recombines TRBV28 with TRBJ2-3; D not certain. The V and J ends lost 6 bases and 2 bases respectively, with 9 bases between them. Germline assignment: CDR1 MDHEN and CDR2 SYDVKM. The CDR3 totals 13 residues. This chain's CDR3 is CASSFPPTDTQYF. The CDR3 DNA reads TGTGCCAGCAGCTTCCCCCCCACAGATACGCAGTATTTT.

The chain uses TRBV20-1 and TRBJ2-1; the D is unclear. CDR3 length equals 11 residues. Per germline, CDR1 DFQATT and CDR2 SNEGSKA (reference sequence). V was cut by 4 bases and J by 6 bases, with 7 bases left in between. The CDR3 loop reads CSANTVNEQFF. The CDR3 DNA follows: TGCAGTGCTAATACGGTCAATGAGCAGTTCTTC.

The chain has TRBV12-3 or TRBV12-4 and TRBJ2-7; TRBD2 is a possible D gene (5 bases). The CDR3 totals 11 residues. V lost 2 bases, J lost 6 bases, and 5 bases lay in between. DNA of the CDR3: TGTGCCAGCAGTTTACGGGGCGAGCAGTACTTC. Translating it yields CASSLRGEQYF.

This chain uses TRBV19 with TRBJ1-5; D gene ambiguous. The CDR3 is 15 residues long. Germline V lookup: CDR1 LNHDA, CDR2 SQIVND (reference sequence). Trimming left V 5 bases short and J 3 bases short, with 14 bases between. CDR3 nucleotide sequence: TGTGCCAGTAGTGGGTCGGGAATCCCCAATCAGCCCCAGCATTTT. As protein: CASSGSGIPNQPQHF. Using reference TRBV19 and TRBJ1-5 for the parts outside the CDR3, the full variable domain is DGGITQSPKYLFRKEGQNVTLSCEQNLNHDAMYWYRQDPGQGLRLIYYSQIVNDFQKGDIAEGYSVSREKKESFPLTVTSAQKNPTAFYLCASSGSGIPNQPQHFGDGTRLSIL.

This sequence joins TRBV19 and TRBJ2-5; D is possibly TRBD2 (5 bases). Germline CDR1 LNHDA, CDR2 SQIVND (reference sequence). V dropped 5 bases and J dropped 4 bases, with 14 bases sitting between them. The CDR3 runs to 14 residues. The CDR3 coding sequence is TGTGCCAGTAGTGGACCAACTAGGGTAGAGACCCAGTACTTC. Its protein product is CASSGPTRVETQYF.

The chain carries TRBV18 and TRBJ2-6; no clear D. Trimming pared 1 base from V and 3 bases from J, leaving 13 bases between. The CDR3 covers 17 residues. CDR1 is KGHSH, CDR2 LQKENI, per germline. The CDR3 DNA sequence: TGTGCCAGCTCACCACGGATCAACTCAGGTGGGGCCAACGTCCTGACTTTC. This sequence encodes CASSPRINSGGANVLTF.

The V and J genes are TRBV27 and TRBJ1-1; tentatively, D is TRBD1 (5 bases). The germline CDR1 and CDR2 sequences are MNHEY and SMNVEV (reference sequence). V shed 4 bases and J shed 1 base, with 7 bases lying between them. This CDR3 comprises 13 residues. The DNA of the CDR3 is TGTGCCAGCAGTTATGGGGCGAACACTGAAGCTTTCTTT. Translating gives CASSYGANTEAFF.

The gene calls are TRBV18 and TRBJ1-6, with TRBD1 identical over 9 bases. With 4 bases clipped from V and 8 bases from J, the junction kept 0 bases outside the gene matches. The V gene's germline CDR1 is KGHSH and CDR2 LQKENI. The CDR3 is made up of 13 amino acids. CDR3 amino acids: CASSRDRDSPLHF. In DNA, the CDR3 is TGTGCCAGCTCACGGGACAGGGATTCACCCCTCCACTTT.

This rearrangement joins TRBV7-8 to TRBJ1-4, with D perhaps TRBD1 (5 bases). V gave up 4 bases and J gave up 1 base, with 7 bases separating them. This CDR3 spans 14 amino acids. Germline CDR1 reads SGHVS; CDR2 reads FQNEAQ. Written as DNA, the CDR3 is TGTGCCAGCAGCTCCAGGGAAACTAATGAAAAACTGTTTTTT. This sequence encodes CASSSRETNEKLFF.

This sequence joins TRBV20-1 and TRBJ1-1; D is unclear. This CDR3 is built from 11 residues. Per germline, CDR1 DFQATT and CDR2 SNEGSKA (reference sequence). Between the trimmed V and J ends, which lost 7 bases and 5 bases, there was a span of 11 bases. The CDR3 sequence is CSVFERTEAFF. The CDR3 DNA reads as TGCAGTGTCTTCGAACGGACTGAAGCTTTCTTT.

This clone was recorded only once. The gene calls are TRBV2 and TRBJ2-7; 11 bases line up with TRBD2. This CDR3 has 15 amino acids. Germline lookup yields CDR1 SNHLY and CDR2 FYNNEI. Trimming cost V 5 bases and J 0 bases; bases outside gene matches: 3. This CDR3 is CASSRLAGTSYEQYF. The CDR3 bases are TGTGCCAGCAGTCGACTAGCGGGGACCTCCTACGAGCAGTACTTC.